Presented here are 7 T cell receptor beta chains from one specimen sequenced in a study of blood T cell repertoires in COVID-19. Some clones are missing from TCRdb's copy, which holds only in-frame ones; the method was immunoSEQ multiplex PCR. The data hold 150,000 to 200,000 clones, with 85% to 90% observed a single time. What was sequenced was peripheral blood. The origin of the receptors is a person between 70 and 80 years old with COVID-19, enrolled during active disease.

The rearrangement links TRBV6-5 to TRBJ1-1, with unresolved D. CDR1 and CDR2 from the germline V gene are MNHEY and SVGAGI. This CDR3 has 11 residues. The germline V and J ends were trimmed by 7 bases and 3 bases, with 6 bases remaining between them. The CDR3: CASMRYTEAFF. CDR3 nucleotide sequence: TGTGCCAGCATGAGGTACACTGAAGCTTTCTTT.

The chain carries TRBV5-1 and TRBJ2-2, with 7 bases lining up with TRBD1. The CDR3 covers 15 residues. Looked up from germline, CDR1 is SGHRS and CDR2 is YFSETQ. Trimming at V came to 4 bases and at J to 6 bases, leaving 9 bases not matched to a gene. The CDR3 sequence: CASSPATGRAGELFF. DNA for the CDR3: TGCGCCAGCAGCCCGGCGACAGGGCGCGCCGGGGAGCTGTTTTTT.

The rearrangement uses TRBV7-8 and TRBJ2-5; 8 positions match TRBD2. The CDR3 runs to 16 residues. V was clipped by 4 bases and J by 1 base; unmatched bases: 8. The germline gives CDR1 SGHVS, CDR2 FQNEAQ. This CDR3 is CASSSGGRGAQETQYF. DNA for the CDR3: TGTGCCAGCAGCTCGGGGGGGCGTGGAGCCCAAGAGACCCAGTACTTC.

The chain carries TRBV3-1 (or the pseudogene TRBV3-2) and TRBJ2-3; tentatively, D is TRBD2 (6 bases). V lost 2 bases, J lost 5 bases, and 23 bases lay in between. The CDR3 is made up of 18 amino acids. Germline CDR1 and CDR2: LGHDT and YNNKEL (reference sequence). CDR3 in amino acids: CASSQQRVVGGKKDTQYF. The CDR3 coding sequence is TGTGCCAGCAGCCAACAACGGGTGGTGGGGGGAAAAAAAGATACGCAGTATTTT.

The chain couples TRBV28 to TRBJ1-5, with a weak D call TRBD1 (5 bases). The V gene's germline CDR1 is MDHEN and CDR2 SYDVKM. This CDR3 has 16 residues. The V and J ends lost 8 bases and 0 bases respectively, with 17 bases between them. CDR3 region: CASLIPSGGSNQPQHF. CDR3 coding DNA: TGTGCCAGCCTCATCCCGTCGGGGGGTAGCAATCAGCCCCAGCATTTT. The full variable domain, its missing parts supplied by reference TRBV28 and TRBJ1-5, is DVKVTQSSRYLVKRTGEKVFLECVQDMDHENMFWYRQDPGLGLRLIYFSYDVKMKEKGDIPEGYSVSREKKERFSLILESASTNQTSMYLCASLIPSGGSNQPQHFGDGTRLSIL.

A single count supports this clone. The chain combines TRBV6-4 with TRBJ1-6, with D perhaps matching TRBD1 (6 bases). CDR1 and CDR2 (germline): MRHNA, SNTAGT. This CDR3 has 13 amino acids. The CDR3 DNA sequence: TGTGAACCGCAGGGGCGCGTCAATTCACCCCTCCACTTT. Its protein product is CEPQGRVNSPLHF.

The CDR3, as DNA: TGTGCCTGGAGCCCCGGAGTACGGACAACTAATGAAAAACTGTTTTTT. Its protein is CAWSPGVRTTNEKLFF. The rearrangement joins TRBV30 to TRBJ1-4; no reliable D call. The CDR3 is 16 residues long. The germline V and J ends were trimmed by 3 bases and 0 bases, with 14 bases remaining between them. Germline CDR1 GTSNPN, CDR2 SVGIG (reference sequence).